Listed here are 28 T cell receptor beta chains from one sample, sequenced in a study of T cells after yellow fever vaccination. MiXCR, run by TCRdb on the 5' RACE reads, gives a single entry per CDR3 protein. The table records some 240,000 distinct CDR3 sequences, 5.2% of them present only once. The source was CD4+ T cells sorted from PBMCs, collected on the day of the yellow fever booster vaccination. These receptors came from a man younger than 30 who received the YFV17D yellow fever vaccine.

The chain has TRBV7-2 and TRBJ2-2; 8 bases are shared with TRBD1. CDR1 and CDR2 from the germline V gene are SGHTA and FQGNSA. The CDR3 sequence is 16 residues long. V lost 1 base, J lost 4 bases, and 5 bases stayed unmatched. As DNA, the CDR3 is TGTGCCAGCAGCTTAGACGGAGACAGGGGCACCGGGGAGCTGTTTTTT. Its protein is CASSLDGDRGTGELFF.

This clonotype was counted only a few times. The chain is built from TRBV5-1 and TRBJ2-3; D gene uncertain. The V gene lost 6 bases and the J gene lost 1 base, with 9 bases spanning the gap. This CDR3 has 13 amino acids. Germline CDR1 is SGHRS and CDR2 is YFSETQ. The CDR3 DNA reads as TGCGCCAGCATAGAGAGTGGCACAGATACGCAGTATTTT. It encodes CASIESGTDTQYF.

This clonotype was recorded many times. The chain has TRBV12-3 or TRBV12-4 and TRBJ2-3; 7 bases fit TRBD2. This CDR3 spans 14 amino acids. The junction had 5 bases not matched to a gene; V was cut back by 5 bases and J by 3 bases. CDR3 nucleotides: TGTGCCAGCAGTCCCGGGAGGAATACAGATACGCAGTATTTT. It yields the protein CASSPGRNTDTQYF.

V usage is TRBV20-1 and J usage is TRBJ2-7; perhaps TRBD2 as D (6 bases). The CDR3 runs 13 residues. Looked up from germline, CDR1 is DFQATT and CDR2 is SNEGSKA (reference sequence). V lost 2 bases and J 0 bases, leaving 8 bases between the germline ends. CDR3 amino acids: CSARQAGSYEQYF. The CDR3 DNA sequence: TGCAGTGCTAGACAAGCGGGCTCCTACGAGCAGTACTTC.

This chain's CDR3 is CASSPDRGRNYGYTF. The CDR3 DNA is TGTGCCAGCAGCCCAGACAGGGGGCGCAACTATGGCTACACCTTC. The J gene is TRBJ1-2, the V gene TRBV7-2; TRBD1 aligns across 10 bases. V lost 5 bases to trimming and J lost 2 bases; unmatched junction nucleotides: 5. Germline V gene data show CDR1 as SGHTA and CDR2 as FQGNSA. This CDR3 region has 15 residues.

This clonotype was recorded many times. This chain uses TRBV11-3 with TRBJ2-2; possibly TRBD2 for D (6 bases). Germline CDR1 reads SGHNT; CDR2 reads YENEEA. The CDR3 is made up of 14 amino acids. Trimming removed 5 bases at V and 2 bases at J, with 9 bases between. Here the CDR3 DNA reads TGTGCCAGCAGCGCGGGAATTAACACCGGGGAGCTGTTTTTT. Its protein is CASSAGINTGELFF. Drawing the rest from reference TRBV11-3 and TRBJ2-2, the complete variable domain is EAGVVQSPRYKIIEKKQPVAFWCNPISGHNTLYWYLQNLGQGPELLIRYENEEAVDDSQLPKDRFSAERLKGVDSTLKIQPAELGDSAVYLCASSAGINTGELFFGEGSRLTVL.

The chain employs TRBV28 and TRBJ1-2; 7 positions agree with TRBD1. The CDR3 is 15 residues long. Per the germline V gene, CDR1 is MDHEN and CDR2 is SYDVKM. V trimming: 7 bases; J trimming: 2 bases; junction bases outside the gene matches: 10. The CDR3 DNA reads as TGTGCCAGCACCCGCTCCAGGGGGTTCAACTATGGCTACACCTTC. Its translation: CASTRSRGFNYGYTF.

The chain couples TRBV7-9 to TRBJ2-3; possibly TRBD2 for D (6 bases). The V and J ends lost 1 base and 3 bases respectively, with 14 bases between them. CDR1 SEHNR and CDR2 FQNEAQ come from the germline V gene (reference sequence). This CDR3 region has 16 residues. CDR3 coding DNA: TGTGCCAGCAGCTTAGGGGCTAGCGAGGGAACAGATACGCAGTATTTT. Amino acid sequence: CASSLGASEGTDTQYF.

The V and J genes are TRBV7-2 and TRBJ2-2; D gene unclear. Germline V lookup: CDR1 SGHTA, CDR2 FQGNSA. The CDR3 has 17 residues. With 5 bases removed from V and 3 bases from J, the gap between germline ends came to 19 bases. In DNA, the CDR3 is TGTGCCAGCAGCCCCCCGGTTGGCCTTTGGGACACCGGGGAGCTGTTTTTT. It encodes CASSPPVGLWDTGELFF.

This clonotype was picked up a small number of times. V is TRBV12-5 and J is TRBJ2-7, with 7 positions matching TRBD1. The V gene's germline CDR1 is LGHNT and CDR2 FRNRAP. V gave up 7 bases and J gave up 3 bases; unmatched junction bases: 6. The CDR3 has 13 amino acids. The CDR3: CASATTGVYEQYF. The CDR3 bases are TGTGCTAGTGCCACCACAGGGGTCTACGAGCAGTACTTC.

This clonotype was seen more than once but under ten times. The chain carries TRBV4-1 and TRBJ2-2; D is perhaps TRBD1 (5 bases). The CDR3 runs 16 residues. Looked up from germline, CDR1 is MGHRA and CDR2 is YSYEKL. V dropped 3 bases and J dropped 5 bases, with 16 bases sitting between them. The CDR3 sequence: CASSQARQGKTGELFF. CDR3 DNA: TGCGCCAGCAGCCAGGCCCGGCAGGGAAAGACCGGGGAGCTGTTTTTT.

The V and J genes are TRBV7-8 and TRBJ1-5, with 8 positions matching TRBD1. The trim removed 5 bases at V and 0 bases at J, leaving 21 bases unmatched. CDR1 SGHVS and CDR2 FQNEAQ come from the germline V gene. CDR3 length: 21 amino acids. CDR3 bases: TGTGCCAGCAGCGCAGAACCCCGGGACAGGAAGAGAGGATATAGCAATCAGCCCCAGCATTTT. Amino acids: CASSAEPRDRKRGYSNQPQHF. The full variable domain, rest sourced from reference TRBV7-8 and TRBJ1-5, is GAGVSQSPRYKVAKRGQDVALRCDPISGHVSLFWYQQALGQGPEFLTYFQNEAQLDKSGLPSDRFFAERPEGSVSTLKIQRTQQEDSAVYLCASSAEPRDRKRGYSNQPQHFGDGTRLSIL.

This clonotype was seen a few times. This chain uses TRBV13 with TRBJ1-3; no reliable D call. V was cut by 2 bases and J by 0 bases, with 11 bases left in between. The CDR3 consists of 16 residues. Germline V gene lookup returns CDR1 PRHDT and CDR2 FYEKMQ (reference sequence). As DNA, the CDR3 is TGTGCCAGCAGCTTATTCAGAAAAAGCTCTGGAAACACCATATATTTT. Protein product: CASSLFRKSSGNTIYF.

This clonotype was seen a handful of times. The rearrangement links TRBV5-5 to TRBJ1-2; D gene uncertain. Trimming stripped 2 bases from V and 0 bases from J, with 11 bases between. Germline-derived CDR1 and CDR2 are SGHKS and YYEKEE (reference sequence). The CDR3 consists of 15 residues. This chain's CDR3 is CASSFLNTANYGYTF. The CDR3 region has the DNA TGTGCCAGCAGCTTCCTAAACACAGCTAACTATGGCTACACCTTC.

In this sample, this clonotype turned up many times. The chain employs TRBV29-1 and TRBJ2-5, with 8 bases that match TRBD1. The V gene end was trimmed by 6 bases and the J gene end by 1 base; junction bases not matched to a gene: 10. CDR1 is SQVTM, CDR2 ANQGSEA, per germline. The CDR3 consists of 15 residues. The CDR3 here is CSVSLTGDSQETQYF. The CDR3 bases are TGCAGCGTGAGCCTGACAGGGGATTCCCAAGAGACCCAGTACTTC.

The chain employs TRBV5-1 and TRBJ2-2; 13 positions match TRBD2. The germline CDR1 and CDR2 sequences are SGHRS and YFSETQ. Germline trimming cut 1 base from V and 0 bases from J; bases unmatched to any gene: 6. The CDR3 sequence is 19 residues long. The DNA for the CDR3 is TGCGCCAGCAGCTTGCCCCGGACTAGCGGGGGTCCGAACACCGGGGAGCTGTTTTTT. Protein product: CASSLPRTSGGPNTGELFF.

This clonotype has at least ten counts. The chain has TRBV18 and TRBJ2-5; 7 nucleotides agree with TRBD2. This CDR3 is built from 14 residues. Germline CDR1 is KGHSH and CDR2 is LQKENI. V was clipped by 3 bases and J by 5 bases; unmatched bases: 6. The CDR3 reads CASSPRREEETQYF. The CDR3 region has the DNA TGTGCCAGCTCACCGAGACGGGAGGAGGAGACCCAGTACTTC.

This chain joins TRBV20-1 and TRBJ2-1, with 8 bases aligning to TRBD2. CDR1 and CDR2 (germline): DFQATT, SNEGSKA (reference sequence). CDR3 length: 16 residues. V shed 2 bases and J 8 bases; nucleotides not matched to a gene: 14. The DNA of the CDR3 is TGCAGTGCTAGAAAAGGTCCGGGGGGGCTCTATGATGAGCAGTTCTTC. As protein: CSARKGPGGLYDEQFF.

This clonotype appeared a few times. V and J are TRBV3-1 and TRBJ1-4; D remains ambiguous. The CDR3 totals 12 residues. Germline V gene lookup returns CDR1 LGHDT and CDR2 YNNKEL (reference sequence). V was clipped by 0 bases and J by 14 bases, with 10 bases between them. The CDR3 spells CASSQDRTKLFF. Written as DNA, the CDR3 is TGTGCCAGCAGCCAAGATAGAACAAAGCTGTTTTTT.

The chain recombines TRBV18 with TRBJ2-6; D is ambiguous. There are 15 residues in the CDR3. Germline V CDR1 and CDR2: KGHSH, LQKENI. Trimming cost V 6 bases and J 0 bases, with 9 bases left between them. CDR3 sequence reads: CASSRTISGANVLTF. CDR3 DNA sequence: TGTGCCAGCTCCCGAACGATCTCTGGGGCCAACGTCCTGACTTTC.

Ten or more counts support this clonotype. CDR3 sequence: CASSLSADTEAFF. The CDR3 DNA reads as TGTGCCAGCAGCTTATCAGCTGACACTGAAGCTTTCTTT. V is TRBV7-9 and J is TRBJ1-1; D remains unclear. V gave up 2 bases and J gave up 3 bases, with 7 bases separating them. The V gene's germline CDR1 is SEHNR and CDR2 FQNEAQ (reference sequence). The CDR3 loop spans 13 amino acids.

This clonotype was observed a handful of times. The genes are TRBV4-1 and TRBJ1-2, with 7 bases fitting TRBD1. Germline CDR1 MGHRA, CDR2 YSYEKL. The V segment lost 8 bases and the J segment 2 bases; nucleotides outside the gene matches: 11. The CDR3 covers 15 residues. The CDR3 here is CASRPLIQGNYGYTF. The CDR3 DNA reads as TGCGCCAGCCGACCACTGATACAGGGGAACTATGGCTACACCTTC.

This clonotype was observed a single time. CDR3 sequence (DNA): TGTGCCAGCAGAATTACTAGCGGGGTCGACACCGGGGAGCTGTTTTTT. It codes for CASRITSGVDTGELFF. V and J are TRBV9 and TRBJ2-2; 10 nucleotides align to TRBD2. CDR3 size: 16 residues. Germline loops: CDR1 SGDLS, CDR2 YYNGEE. The junction had 7 bases not matched to a gene; V was cut back by 5 bases and J by 3 bases.

This clonotype was seen only a few times. The chain employs TRBV18 and TRBJ2-1; 7 bases agree with TRBD2. Germline-derived CDR1 and CDR2 are KGHSH and LQKENI. The length of the CDR3 is 13 residues. The V gene end was trimmed by 4 bases and the J gene end by 8 bases; junction bases not matched to a gene: 5. In DNA form, the CDR3 reads TGTGCCAGCTCACGCGGGAGTAACTATGAGCAGTTCTTC. Translated: CASSRGSNYEQFF.

The rearrangement links TRBV4-3 to TRBJ2-7; perhaps TRBD2 as D (5 bases). The germline V and J ends were trimmed by 1 base and 2 bases, with 12 bases remaining between them. Germline values: CDR1 LGHNA, CDR2 YSLEER. The CDR3 extends over 15 amino acids. CDR3 residues: CASSQGSTRAYEQYF. The CDR3, as DNA: TGCGCCAGCAGCCAAGGTTCGACGAGGGCCTACGAGCAGTACTTC.

This clonotype was detected only a few times. CDR3 coding DNA: TGTGCCAGCAGTTTAACGGCCCTTTTGGCCCAGCATTTT. Residues: CASSLTALLAQHF. The rearrangement joins TRBV12-3 or TRBV12-4 to TRBJ1-5; no reliable D call. This CDR3 region has 13 residues. Trimming left V 2 bases short and J 11 bases short, with 13 bases between.

This clonotype was seen repeatedly, ten times or more. The chain recombines TRBV7-3 with TRBJ2-7; the D gene is possibly TRBD1 (5 bases). CDR1 is SGHTA, CDR2 FQGTGA, per germline. Trimming removed 2 bases at V and 3 bases at J, with 11 bases between. The CDR3 is made up of 14 amino acids. CDR3 residues: CASSLHPGRYEQYV. The CDR3 DNA is TGTGCCAGCAGCTTACACCCAGGGCGCTACGAGCAGTACGTC.

This clonotype has only a few counts. The V gene is TRBV18, the J gene TRBJ2-6, with a weak D call TRBD1 (5 bases). The germline V gene encodes CDR1 KGHSH and CDR2 LQKENI. Trimming left V 5 bases short and J 4 bases short, with 12 bases between. The CDR3 length is 15 residues. CDR3 DNA: TGTGCCAGCTCAGGCGGCCAGGGAGGGGCCAACGTCCTGACTTTC. Protein product: CASSGGQGGANVLTF.